What follows are 19 T cell receptor beta chains derived from one specimen sequenced in a study of blood T cell repertoires in COVID-19. Only in-frame clones appear in the TCRdb table, and some are missing; sequencing was by immunoSEQ multiplex PCR. The sample lists about 88,000 clones, roughly 89% occurring once. The sequencing input was peripheral blood. These TCRs come from an older woman with COVID-19, enrolled during active disease.

The V gene is TRBV12-3 or TRBV12-4, the J gene TRBJ2-1; 7 bases align to TRBD1. The CDR3 runs 12 residues. The ends lost 6 bases at V and 15 bases at J; junction bases unmatched: 11. The CDR3 coding sequence is TGTGCCAGCAGCCTAGGGGGCCCCTGGGGGTTCTTC. Protein product: CASSLGGPWGFF.

J is TRBJ2-5 and V is TRBV25-1; D is perhaps TRBD2 (5 bases). V was clipped by 5 bases and J by 1 base, with 8 bases between them. The CDR3 consists of 13 residues. Germline CDR1 reads MGHDK; CDR2 reads SYGVNS. The CDR3 loop reads CASSSGIQETQYF. In DNA form, the CDR3 reads TGTGCCAGCAGTTCCGGGATCCAAGAGACCCAGTACTTC.

This sequence joins TRBV5-1 and TRBJ1-6; D not resolved. Germline assignment: CDR1 SGHRS and CDR2 YFSETQ. The CDR3 consists of 17 residues. The V gene lost 2 bases and the J gene lost 5 bases, with 17 bases spanning the gap. As DNA, the CDR3 is TGCGCCAGCAGCTTTGGGAGGGCCCCCGGGAATAATTCACCCCTCCACTTT. This codes for CASSFGRAPGNNSPLHF. Together with reference TRBV5-1 and TRBJ1-6, the CDR3 gives the full variable domain: KAGVTQTPRYLIKTRGQQVTLSCSPISGHRSVSWYQQTPGQGLQFLFEYFSETQRNKGNFPGRFSGRQFSNSRSEMNVSTLELGDSALYLCASSFGRAPGNNSPLHFGNGTRLTVT.

This chain connects TRBV28 to TRBJ2-7; weak D call: TRBD2 (5 bases). The CDR3 covers 14 residues. Trimming removed 11 bases from V and 2 bases from J, with 19 bases in between. The germline V gene has CDR1 MDHEN and CDR2 SYDVKM. DNA of the CDR3: TGTGCCTCTATGTCTTTGGACGGGACCTACGAGCAGTACTTC. Translation: CASMSLDGTYEQYF.

The V and J genes are TRBV7-3 and TRBJ2-1, with a tentative D call TRBD2 (5 bases). Germline-derived CDR1 and CDR2 are SGHTA and FQGTGA. There are 14 residues in the CDR3. Trimming removed 1 base from V and 5 bases from J, with 9 bases in between. The CDR3 sequence: CASSLSGLNNEQFF. The CDR3 DNA follows: TGTGCCAGCAGCTTAAGCGGGTTGAACAATGAGCAGTTCTTC.

The rearrangement uses TRBV7-2 and TRBJ2-1, with D maybe TRBD1 (5 bases). The CDR3 covers 14 residues. In germline, CDR1 is SGHTA, CDR2 FQGNSA. Trimming took 3 bases from V and 10 from J, leaving 16 bases between them. The CDR3 loop is CASSLSGLGAEQFF. CDR3 bases: TGTGCCAGCAGCTTGTCCGGCTTAGGGGCAGAGCAGTTCTTC.

This clone occurred once. The chain joins TRBV3-1 (or the pseudogene TRBV3-2) to TRBJ2-5; D might be TRBD2 (6 bases). V shed 4 bases and J shed 5 bases, with 11 bases lying between them. From germline, CDR1 is LGHDT and CDR2 YNNKEL (reference sequence). The CDR3 contains 13 residues. CDR3 DNA: TGTGCCAGCAGCCTCGGGACTGGGGAGACCCAGTACTTC. The encoded protein is CASSLGTGETQYF.

This rearrangement joins TRBV9 to TRBJ2-1; TRBD2 matches 10 bases. With V trimmed by 6 bases and J by 10 bases, 10 bases remained unmatched. Germline V gene lookup returns CDR1 SGDLS and CDR2 YYNGEE. This CDR3 region has 14 residues. CDR3 in DNA: TGTGCCAGCAACCAAGCGGGGGGGCCGAGGGAGCAGTTCTTC. Translated, it gives CASNQAGGPREQFF. The full variable domain, its missing parts supplied by reference TRBV9 and TRBJ2-1, is DSGVTQTPKHLITATGQRVTLRCSPRSGDLSVYWYQQSLDQGLQFLIQYYNGEERAKGNILERFSAQQFPDLHSELNLSSLELGDSALYFCASNQAGGPREQFFGPGTRLTVL.

The V and J genes are TRBV5-4 and TRBJ2-2; maybe TRBD1 (6 bases). This CDR3 contains 14 residues. The V gene's germline CDR1 is SGHNT and CDR2 YYREEE (reference sequence). V lost 5 bases and J 4 bases, leaving 12 bases between the germline ends. This chain's CDR3 is CASRHRDTTGELFF. The CDR3 nucleotides are TGTGCCAGCAGGCACCGGGACACCACCGGGGAGCTGTTTTTT.

CDR3 in DNA: TGTGCCAGCAGTTACACTAGCGGGGGGGCGAGTGAGCAGTTCTTC. It yields the protein CASSYTSGGASEQFF. J is TRBJ2-1 and V is TRBV6-6; 13 nucleotides agree with TRBD2. Germline CDR1 MNHNY, CDR2 SVGAGI (reference sequence). The J segment lost 9 bases and the V segment lost 2 bases, leaving 4 bases of the junction unmatched. CDR3 length equals 15 residues.

V usage is TRBV19 and J usage is TRBJ2-1; TRBD2 matches at 11 bases. The ends lost 6 bases at V and 6 bases at J; junction bases unmatched: 4. Germline V gives CDR1 LNHDA, CDR2 SQIVND (reference sequence). This CDR3 region has 14 residues. For the CDR3, the DNA is TGTGCCAGTAGCCCGGGACTAGCGGCCAATGAGCAGTTCTTC. Protein product: CASSPGLAANEQFF.

The chain links TRBV4-2 to TRBJ2-2, with 10 nucleotides matching TRBD2. CDR3 length: 16 amino acids. V lost 8 bases to trimming and J lost 4 bases; unmatched junction nucleotides: 10. Germline CDR1 is LGHNA and CDR2 is YNFKEQ. CDR3 in amino acids: CASCQDKRGGTGELFF. As DNA, the CDR3 is TGTGCCAGCTGTCAGGATAAGCGGGGGGGCACCGGGGAGCTGTTTTTT.

The V gene is TRBV6-5, the J gene TRBJ2-7, with 12 bases matching TRBD2. The CDR3 has 15 amino acids. Germline CDR1 is MNHEY and CDR2 is SVGAGI. With 8 bases clipped from V and 4 bases from J, the junction kept 9 bases outside the gene matches. CDR3 in amino acids: CASFPTLAGGYEQYF. DNA of the CDR3: TGTGCCAGCTTCCCGACACTAGCGGGGGGTTACGAGCAGTACTTC.

The V call is TRBV24-1, the J call TRBJ2-1; D is unresolved. The CDR3 is made up of 13 amino acids. The germline gives CDR1 KGHDR, CDR2 SFDVKD. Trimming left V 5 bases short and J 5 bases short, with 9 bases between. The CDR3 nucleotides are TGTGCCACCAGTGTGCGCGGAGACAATGAGCAGTTCTTC. As protein: CATSVRGDNEQFF.

The chain employs TRBV5-1 and TRBJ1-2, with D possibly TRBD1 on 5 matching bases. V was trimmed by 4 bases and J by 8 bases, leaving 12 bases between them. Germline lookup yields CDR1 SGHRS and CDR2 YFSETQ. CDR3 length: 12 residues. The CDR3, as DNA: TGCGCCAGCAGCGGGGGGACGGCCGGCTACACCTTC. It yields the protein CASSGGTAGYTF.

The chain employs TRBV9 and TRBJ1-4, with unresolved D. Germline lookup yields CDR1 SGDLS and CDR2 YYNGEE. This CDR3 has 15 residues. V was trimmed by 3 bases and J by 0 bases, leaving 9 bases between them. The CDR3 loop reads CASSAHSATNEKLFF. CDR3 DNA: TGTGCCAGCAGCGCCCACAGTGCAACTAATGAAAAACTGTTTTTT.

This chain links TRBV6-6 with TRBJ2-1; 14 bases match TRBD2. Germline V gene sequence: CDR1 MNHNY, CDR2 SVGAGI (reference sequence). V lost 5 bases and J lost 10; bases outside the gene matches: 19. The CDR3 consists of 19 residues. The CDR3 spells CASSPYPRTSGGTEGEQFF. The CDR3 DNA follows: TGTGCCAGCAGTCCATATCCCCGGACTAGCGGGGGGACCGAAGGGGAGCAGTTCTTC.

The chain uses TRBV23-1 and TRBJ1-1; 12 bases are shared with TRBD1. TRBV23-1 is an open reading frame, and its role is uncertain. V lost 2 bases, J lost 2 bases, and 9 bases stayed unmatched. The CDR3 runs to 18 residues. The CDR3: CASSQPSRDRGRNTEAFF. CDR3 nucleotides: TGCGCCAGCAGTCAACCCAGCAGGGACAGGGGGCGAAACACTGAAGCTTTCTTT.

This clone was counted between two and nine times. The J gene is TRBJ2-7, the V gene TRBV25-1, with D maybe TRBD1 (6 bases). The V and J ends lost 10 bases and 0 bases respectively, with 16 bases between them. Germline V gene lookup returns CDR1 MGHDK and CDR2 SYGVNS. This CDR3 is 14 amino acids long. CDR3 in DNA: TGTGCCAACCCCTTCCGGGACAACTCCTACGAGCAGTACTTC. This codes for CANPFRDNSYEQYF.